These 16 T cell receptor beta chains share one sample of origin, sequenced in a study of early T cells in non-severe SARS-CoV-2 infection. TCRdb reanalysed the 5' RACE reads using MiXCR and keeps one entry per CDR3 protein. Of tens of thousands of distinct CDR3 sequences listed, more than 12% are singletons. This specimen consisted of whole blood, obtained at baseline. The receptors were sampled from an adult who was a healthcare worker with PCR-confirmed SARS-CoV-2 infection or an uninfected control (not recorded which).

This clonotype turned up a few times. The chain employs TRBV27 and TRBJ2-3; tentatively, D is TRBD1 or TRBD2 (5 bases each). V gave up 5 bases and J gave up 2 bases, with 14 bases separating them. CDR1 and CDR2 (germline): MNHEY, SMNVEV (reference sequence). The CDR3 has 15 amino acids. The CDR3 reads CASSPDLGVTDTQYF. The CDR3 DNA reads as TGTGCCAGCAGTCCCGACCTGGGGGTCACAGATACGCAGTATTTT.

In DNA form, the CDR3 reads TGTGCCAGCAGCTTACGGCACCGAGAGGGCTACACCTTC. Protein: CASSLRHREGYTF. The rearrangement links TRBV7-9 to TRBJ1-2; D remains ambiguous. Germline loops: CDR1 SEHNR, CDR2 FQNEAQ (reference sequence). This CDR3 spans 13 amino acids. Trimming shortened V by 2 bases and J by 8 bases, and 12 bases separated the two germline ends.

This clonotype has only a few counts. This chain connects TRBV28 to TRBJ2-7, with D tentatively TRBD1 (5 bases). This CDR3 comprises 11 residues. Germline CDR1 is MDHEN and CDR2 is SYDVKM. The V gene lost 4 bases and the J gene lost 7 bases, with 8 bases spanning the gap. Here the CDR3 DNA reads TGTGCCAGCAGTTACCCAGGGGAGCAGTACTTC. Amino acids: CASSYPGEQYF.

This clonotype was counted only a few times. The CDR3 DNA follows: TGTGCCAGCAGCTTAACCGACCGAGGAGGGGACGGAGAGACCCAGTACTTC. It is translated as CASSLTDRGGDGETQYF. V gene TRBV7-9 combines with J gene TRBJ2-5, with TRBD2 as a possible D gene (6 bases). V dropped 2 bases and J dropped 4 bases, with 20 bases sitting between them. The CDR3 has 17 amino acids. Germline V CDR1 and CDR2: SEHNR, FQNEAQ (reference sequence).

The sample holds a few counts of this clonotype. CDR3 sequence: CASTPGGGGENEQFF. CDR3 nucleotides: TGCGCCAGCACCCCAGGCGGGGGAGGTGAAAATGAGCAGTTCTTC. The chain is built from TRBV5-1 and TRBJ2-1; 7 nucleotides agree with TRBD2. The germline CDR1 and CDR2 sequences are SGHRS and YFSETQ. The CDR3 consists of 15 residues. Trimming cost V 6 bases and J 7 bases; bases outside gene matches: 13. Looking up the rest from reference TRBV5-1 and TRBJ2-1 gives the full variable domain: KAGVTQTPRYLIKTRGQQVTLSCSPISGHRSVSWYQQTPGQGLQFLFEYFSETQRNKGNFPGRFSGRQFSNSRSEMNVSTLELGDSALYLCASTPGGGGENEQFFGPGTRLTVL.

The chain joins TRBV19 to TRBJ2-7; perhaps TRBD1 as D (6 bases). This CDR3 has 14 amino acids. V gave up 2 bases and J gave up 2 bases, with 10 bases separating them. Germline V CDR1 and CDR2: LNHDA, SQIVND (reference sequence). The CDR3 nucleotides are TGTGCCAGTAGTATAACCGACAGGACCTACGAGCAGTACTTC. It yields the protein CASSITDRTYEQYF.

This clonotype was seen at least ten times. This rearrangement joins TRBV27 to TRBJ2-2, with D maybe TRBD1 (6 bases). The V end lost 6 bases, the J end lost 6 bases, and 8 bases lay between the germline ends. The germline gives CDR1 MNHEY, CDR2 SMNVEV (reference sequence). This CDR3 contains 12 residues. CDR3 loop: CASRTGSGELFF. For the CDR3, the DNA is TGTGCCAGCAGAACAGGGTCCGGGGAGCTGTTTTTT.

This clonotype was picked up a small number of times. CDR3 DNA sequence: TGTGCCAGCAGTCCCTGGACAGCTACCTACGAGCAGTACTTC. Protein sequence: CASSPWTATYEQYF. V is TRBV28 and J is TRBJ2-7, with D perhaps TRBD1 (6 bases). Germline assignment: CDR1 MDHEN and CDR2 SYDVKM. The CDR3 is 14 residues long. Trimming pared 5 bases from V and 2 bases from J, leaving 13 bases between.

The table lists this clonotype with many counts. This chain's CDR3 is CASSLGRASGNLYEQYF. The CDR3 DNA sequence: TGTGCCAGCAGTTTAGGTCGGGCTAGCGGAAACCTCTACGAGCAGTACTTC. This chain links TRBV28 with TRBJ2-7; 7 nucleotides agree with TRBD2. The CDR3 runs 17 residues. Germline trimming cut 2 bases from V and 3 bases from J; bases unmatched to any gene: 13. Looked up from germline, CDR1 is MDHEN and CDR2 is SYDVKM.

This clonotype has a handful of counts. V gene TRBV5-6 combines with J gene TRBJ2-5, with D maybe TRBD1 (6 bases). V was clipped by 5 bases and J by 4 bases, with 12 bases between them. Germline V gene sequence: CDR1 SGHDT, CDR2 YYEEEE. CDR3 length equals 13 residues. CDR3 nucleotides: TGTGCCAGCAGGGTGGGACACTCAGAGACCCAGTACTTC. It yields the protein CASRVGHSETQYF.

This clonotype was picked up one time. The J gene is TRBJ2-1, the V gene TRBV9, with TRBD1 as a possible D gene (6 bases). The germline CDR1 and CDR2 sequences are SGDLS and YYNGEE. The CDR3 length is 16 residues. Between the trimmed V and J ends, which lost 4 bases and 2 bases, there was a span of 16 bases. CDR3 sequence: CASSPGYRATYNEQFF. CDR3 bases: TGTGCCAGCAGCCCCGGATACAGGGCGACCTACAATGAGCAGTTCTTC.

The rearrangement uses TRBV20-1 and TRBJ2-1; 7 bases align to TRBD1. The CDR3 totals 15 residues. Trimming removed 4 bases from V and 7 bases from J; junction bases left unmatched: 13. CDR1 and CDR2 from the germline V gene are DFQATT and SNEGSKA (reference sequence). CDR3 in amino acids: CSATPPGRRGNEQFF. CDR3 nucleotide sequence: TGCAGTGCTACCCCCCCGGGACGCAGGGGGAATGAGCAGTTCTTC.

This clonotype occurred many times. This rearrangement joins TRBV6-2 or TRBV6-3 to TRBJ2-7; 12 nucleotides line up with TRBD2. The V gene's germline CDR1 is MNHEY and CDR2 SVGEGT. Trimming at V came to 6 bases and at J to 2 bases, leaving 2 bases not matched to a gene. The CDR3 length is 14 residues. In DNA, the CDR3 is TGTGCCAGCAGGTGGACTAGCGGGACCTACGAGCAGTACTTC. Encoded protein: CASRWTSGTYEQYF.

This CDR3 is CASSSNRAGIRADTQYF. The CDR3 DNA sequence: TGTGCCAGCAGCTCAAATCGAGCAGGGATCCGAGCAGATACGCAGTATTTT. This chain joins TRBV7-8 and TRBJ2-3, with a tentative D call TRBD1 (5 bases). Germline CDR1 and CDR2: SGHVS and FQNEAQ. With 4 bases removed from V and 4 bases from J, the gap between germline ends came to 21 bases. The CDR3 is 17 residues long.

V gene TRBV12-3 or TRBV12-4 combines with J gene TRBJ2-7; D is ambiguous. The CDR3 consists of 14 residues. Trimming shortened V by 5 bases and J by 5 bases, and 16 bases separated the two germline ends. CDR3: CASSTNNGYNEQYF. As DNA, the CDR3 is TGTGCCAGCAGTACCAACAACGGGTACAACGAGCAGTACTTC.

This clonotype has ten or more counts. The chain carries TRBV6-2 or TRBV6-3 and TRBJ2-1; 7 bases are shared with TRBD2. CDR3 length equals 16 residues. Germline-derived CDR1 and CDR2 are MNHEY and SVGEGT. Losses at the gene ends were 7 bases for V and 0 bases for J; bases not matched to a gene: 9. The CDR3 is CASTERGPSSYNEQFF. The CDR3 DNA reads TGTGCCAGCACTGAGCGGGGCCCAAGCTCCTACAATGAGCAGTTCTTC.